This T cell receptor beta chain was sequenced during a study of PD-L1 blockade in urothelial cancer. The CDR3 totals 14 residues. CDR1 SGHTA and CDR2 FQGNSA come from the germline V gene. Trimming took off 7 bases at V and 9 bases at J, with 16 bases between the two ends. Time point given: peripheral blood 6 weeks after treatment start. The method was immunoSEQ multiplex PCR; TCRdb's version includes in-frame clones alone and lacks a portion of them. Of around 38,000 clones in the sample, 86% were seen once. This sample comprised PBMCs, obtained around atezolizumab (anti-PD-L1) treatment. This clonotype was obtained from a man aged 55-75 years with urothelial cancer. J is TRBJ1-6 and V is TRBV7-2; perhaps TRBD1 as D (6 bases). The CDR3 nucleotides read TGTGCCAGCAAAGGCCAGGGGATTGGTTCACCCCTCCACTTT. It codes for CASKGQGIGSPLHF.